This TCR beta chain was sequenced during a study of cytomegalovirus exposure and HLA in healthy donors (dated by TCRdb to about 2017). With respect to the entire study: In an earlier analysis of some 610 of the donors, around 300 Gb of sequence data and some 120 million unique TCR beta sequences from some 170 million T cells were reported. The genetic ancestry cluster associated with self-reported Caucasian donors included over 80% of the roughly 400 genotyped donors. In addition to the first cohort of 650 to 750 subjects, a separate validation cohort of 120 different subjects was used. To predict cytomegalovirus infection status, the study combined high-throughput TCR immunosequencing, statistical association of individual TCRs with disease status, and machine learning. A later genetic analysis took genome-wide SNP genotypes for about 65% of the 666 donors and used that subset as a discovery cohort. Using immunosequencing, the study profiled T cell repertoires from roughly 650 subjects and related those repertoires to cytomegalovirus serostatus. In an earlier analysis of roughly 540 of the donors, high-throughput TCR beta sequencing was used to judge whether each TCR beta V gene segment behaved as functional or pseudogenic. Several DR-DQ haplotypes were handled as single units for association and clustering because linkage in the cohort was strong. Class I and class II HLA loci were covered by the typing at four-digit resolution. Donor age, sex, ethnicity and CMV serostatus were compiled alongside the repertoire data. Across some 400 genotyped donors of the cohort, an average of about 240,000 unique TCR beta nucleotide sequences per donor were sequenced, and roughly a sixth of those sequences were non-productive. The number of typed donors differed by locus: roughly 629-630 for A, B, C, DRB1 and DQB1; about 520 for DQA1; approximately 600 for DPA1; and 400 to 480 for DPB1. The later analysis used no new phenotypic data to find candidate immune exposures, relying instead on TCR beta sequences and their occurrence across donors. The study was designed to test whether signatures of past pathogen exposure could be identified by cataloging public T cell receptors. A later analysis re-examined previously published TCR beta repertoires from more than 600 donors and added high-resolution HLA genotyping to investigate patterns of TCR occurrence. Every repertoire in the discovery cohort had been generated on one and the same sequencing platform. An early release that covered about 640 HLA-typed donors contained about 300 gigabases of sequencing data and approximately 85 million unique TCR sequences.

On this clone itself: It has no known antigen specificity. No much larger clonotype is one base removed from it; base qualities were not supplied.

Libraries were made using the immunoSEQ multiplex PCR assay. For the multiplex PCR, a mixture combining 60 forward primers for TCR Vbeta segments and 13 reverse primers for TCR Jbeta segments was used. The CDR3 region of rearranged TCR beta genes was amplified from genomic DNA with a multiplex PCR assay. The Illumina HiSeq System was used to sequence the amplified TCR beta libraries as 87-base-pair reads. The authors' analysis ran thus. In a later analysis, tens of millions of unique TCR beta chains were counted across the roughly 700 repertoires, and about 10 million of these chains were shared by at least two donors. Raw reads were error-corrected and collapsed into unique sequences with a nearest-neighbor algorithm that merged closely related sequences to remove PCR and sequencing errors. Alignment of CDR3 sequences to IMGT reference sequences was used to assign V, D and J gene segments. For a sequence to be retained, a match of at least six nucleotides to both a V gene segment and a J gene segment was required. A rearrangement counted as productive if the CDR3 had no stop codons and remained in frame with V and J, and every other rearrangement counted as non-productive. Following IMGT convention, CDR3 was defined as the stretch from the second conserved V-encoded cysteine up to the conserved J-encoded phenylalanine. The earlier analysis of a few hundred of the donors excluded any sequence lacking an unambiguous match to a single V gene segment. In an earlier analysis of several hundred of the donors, V segments were called functional above 56.7% productive rearrangements and were called segregating when the between-donor standard deviation exceeded 5%. A statistical classification framework was built for diagnosing cytomegalovirus status from the catalog of TCR beta chain sequences. In a later analysis, TCR nucleotide sequences were compared against IMGT/GENE-DB human TR gene sequences so that V and J genes could be assigned. Using the TCRdist pipeline, a later analysis assigned CDR3 sequences along with most-parsimonious VDJ recombination scenarios. A later analysis defined each TCR beta chain by its CDR3 amino acid sequence plus V-gene family, and excluded reads lacking a unique V-gene family. As a way to deal with suspected cross-contamination and a sequencing artifact, a later analysis dropped more than 500 nucleotide sequences that were highly shared and had low generation probability. In a later analysis, a clonal expansion index was calculated for each public chain from normalized within-repertoire ranks of inferred template counts. A later analysis computed generation probabilities with a VDJ recombination model fitted to out-of-frame rearrangements, and checked the results against IGoR. In a later analysis, TCR-TCR, TCR-HLA and TCR-CMV co-occurrence was scored with hypergeometric tests, and a repertoire-size bias correction was applied to TCR pairs. In a later analysis, false discovery rates were estimated by permuting HLA or CMV assignments 20 times. In a later analysis, co-occurring TCRs were grouped with DBSCAN, and TCRdist sequence similarity was added when clustering was performed within HLA-allele-positive subsets. For co-occurrence clustering, repertoires with fewer than 30,000 or more than 120,000 public chains were excluded, along with about five repertoires with anomalous nucleotide sharing. TCRdb re-hosts the immuneACCESS table, in-frame sequences only. Its copies lack some clones; in the studies checked, an unresolved V gene accounts for under half of them, and the cause for the rest is not known. V and J calls plus clone size are reproduced from that table; the DNA served to infer D and trimming. This sample lists approximately 220,000 clones; about four fifths were detected once. The ten largest make up around 6% of the sample.

Beyond this particular receptor, the publication reports: In the study, approximately 160 TCR beta chains were listed as associated with cytomegalovirus. In a later analysis, around 15,000 TCR beta sequences were associated with specific HLA alleles at a false discovery rate of 0.05. Some IMGT-functional V segments, including TRBV6-2 and TRBV6-3, could not be distinguished by the 87-base-pair reads and were therefore excluded. Because HLA typing was unavailable for some donors at each locus, only the typed subset was used in association tests. A later analysis found that HLA-associated TCR beta chains were more clonally expanded and had lower generation probabilities than equally common non-associated chains. When HLA alleles, especially DR and DQ, strongly co-occurred, attributing TCR associations to individual alleles was difficult. The authors suggested that the approach could potentially be extended to other disease states and immunological phenotypes. Broadly in line with IMGT annotations, most TCR beta V segments showed up in productive rearrangements about 87% or about 30% of the time in an earlier analysis of 450 to 600 of the donors. Because counts were too low, more than 15 rarely observed V segments, including chromosome 9 orphons, were left out of the earlier analysis of approximately 580 of the donors. A few of the identified cytomegalovirus-associated TCR beta chains were confirmed in vitro to be specific for cytomegalovirus antigens. A group of highly shared sequence variants was considered likely to be a technical artifact of the sequencing pipeline. The classifier was reported to diagnose cytomegalovirus status with high specificity and sensitivity in both the original cohort and the validation cohort. An association between a missense DCLRE1C variant and V-gene and J-gene trimming of TCR beta chains was found in a later genetic analysis and replicated in an independent cohort. The presence/absence analyses assumed that sequencing depth was roughly uniform across donors, and that assumption may not be true. Correlated functional status among segregating V segments might be attributable to linkage disequilibrium, but an unknown experimental factor could not be ruled out. This cohort had only TCR beta chains sequenced, and the lack of alpha or paired-chain data limited which features could be detected. Immune exposure information for the cohort was limited to CMV serostatus. In a later genetic analysis, fewer N-insertions in productive TCRs were reported among donors in an Asian-associated ancestry cluster than the roughly 670-donor mean. While some public TCRs were present in many individuals, most TCR sequences turned up only very rarely across donors. A later analysis found that most CMV-associated TCR beta chains appeared HLA-restricted, with HLA associations seemingly driven largely by CMV exposure. A later analysis reported that several top co-occurrence clusters appeared linked to parvovirus B19, influenza, CMV and Epstein-Barr virus. A further reported finding was that TCR beta sequences accurately predicted the HLA-A and HLA-B alleles for most subjects in the first cohort. According to a later analysis, TCR association rates differed among HLA loci, with DRB1 alleles showing the most associated TCRs and HLA-C alleles showing the fewest.

The cohort comprised 666 healthy bone marrow donors. At the time of sampling, all cohort members were nominally healthy, though unrecorded immune exposures were likely present. The donor was CMV seropositive and was included in the group of about 290 seropositive cohort members. Every donor gave a peripheral blood sample, and the peripheral blood mononuclear cells from that sample were used for TCR beta sequencing. The Qiagen DNeasy Blood Extraction Kit was used to extract genomic DNA from the blood cell samples. CDR1 and CDR2 are drawn from the germline V gene: SQVTM, ANQGSEA. The germline V and J ends show losses of 5 bases and 3 bases respectively, and no gene match explains 8 bases of the junction. Including cysteine and phenylalanine, the CDR3 has 16 amino acids. Here the CDR3 DNA is all that survives: 48 bases in frame from base 1.

The source material was PBMCs. The sequence was collected from a man between 40 and 49 years old in good health and CMV-seropositive. The sequence is built from TRBV29-1 and TRBJ1-3, with 12 middle bases fitting TRBD1. The nucleotide sequence is TGCAGCGTTACACCGGGACAGGGGGCAGGTGGAAACACCATATATTTT. The encoded protein is CSVTPGQGAGGNTIYF.